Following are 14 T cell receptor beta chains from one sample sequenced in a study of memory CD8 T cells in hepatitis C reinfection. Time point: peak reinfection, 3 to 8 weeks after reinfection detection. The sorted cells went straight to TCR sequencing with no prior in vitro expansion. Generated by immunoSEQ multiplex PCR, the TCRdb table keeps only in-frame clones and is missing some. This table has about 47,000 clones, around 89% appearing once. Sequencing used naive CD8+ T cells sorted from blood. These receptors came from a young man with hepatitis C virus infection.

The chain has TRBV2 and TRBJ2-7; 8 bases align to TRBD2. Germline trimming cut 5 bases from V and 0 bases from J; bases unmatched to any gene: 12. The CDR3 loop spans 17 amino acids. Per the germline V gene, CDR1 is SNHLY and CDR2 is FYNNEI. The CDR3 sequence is CASSLRGGGELSYEQYF. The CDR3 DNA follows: TGTGCCAGCAGTCTCCGGGGGGGAGGTGAACTCTCCTACGAGCAGTACTTC.

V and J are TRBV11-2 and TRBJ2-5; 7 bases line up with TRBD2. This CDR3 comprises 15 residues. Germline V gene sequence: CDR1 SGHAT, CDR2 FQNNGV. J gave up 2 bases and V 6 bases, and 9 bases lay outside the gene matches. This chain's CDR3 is CASSPPLAAQETQYF. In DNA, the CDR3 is TGTGCCAGCAGTCCTCCTCTAGCGGCTCAAGAGACCCAGTACTTC. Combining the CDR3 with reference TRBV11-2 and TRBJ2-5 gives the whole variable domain EAGVAQSPRYKIIEKRQSVAFWCNPISGHATLYWYQQILGQGPKLLIQFQNNGVVDDSQLPKDRFSAERLKGVDSTLKIQPAKLEDSAVYLCASSPPLAAQETQYFGPGTRLLVL.

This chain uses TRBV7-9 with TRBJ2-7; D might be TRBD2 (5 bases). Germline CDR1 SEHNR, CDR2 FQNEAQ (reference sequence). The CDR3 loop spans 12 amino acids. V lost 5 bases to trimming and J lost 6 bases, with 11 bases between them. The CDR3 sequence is CASSQDLGEQYV. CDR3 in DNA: TGTGCCAGCAGCCAGGACTTGGGCGAGCAGTACGTC.

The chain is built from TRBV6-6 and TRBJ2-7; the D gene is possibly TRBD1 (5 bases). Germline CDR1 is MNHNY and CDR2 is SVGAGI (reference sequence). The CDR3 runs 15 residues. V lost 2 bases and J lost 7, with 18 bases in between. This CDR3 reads CASSYGQVEKGEQYF. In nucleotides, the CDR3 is TGTGCCAGCAGTTACGGGCAGGTCGAGAAGGGGGAGCAGTACTTC.

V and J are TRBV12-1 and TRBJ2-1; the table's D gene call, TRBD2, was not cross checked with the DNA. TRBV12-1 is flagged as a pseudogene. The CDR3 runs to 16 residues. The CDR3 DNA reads TGTGCCAGCCCACCCCTAGGCGCGGGTTCCTACAATGAGCAGTTCTTC. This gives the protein CASPPLGAGSYNEQFF.

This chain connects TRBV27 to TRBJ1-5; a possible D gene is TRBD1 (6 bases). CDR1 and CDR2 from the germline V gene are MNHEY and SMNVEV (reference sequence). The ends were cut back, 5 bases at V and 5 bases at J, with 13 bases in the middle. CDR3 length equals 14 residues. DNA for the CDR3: TGTGCCAGCAGTCCTTCGGACAGCTATCAGCCCCAGCATTTT. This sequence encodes CASSPSDSYQPQHF.

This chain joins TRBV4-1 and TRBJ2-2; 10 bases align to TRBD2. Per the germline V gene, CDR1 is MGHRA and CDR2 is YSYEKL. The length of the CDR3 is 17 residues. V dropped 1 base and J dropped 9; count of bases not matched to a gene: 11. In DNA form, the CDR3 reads TGCGCCAGCAGCCAAGTGGGGACTAGCGATCCCCACCGGGAGCTGTTTTTT. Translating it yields CASSQVGTSDPHRELFF.

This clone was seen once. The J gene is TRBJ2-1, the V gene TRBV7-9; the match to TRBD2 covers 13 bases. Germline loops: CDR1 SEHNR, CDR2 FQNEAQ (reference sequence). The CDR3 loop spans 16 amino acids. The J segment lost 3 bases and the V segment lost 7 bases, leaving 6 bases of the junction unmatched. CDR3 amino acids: CASTTTSGRDYNEQFF. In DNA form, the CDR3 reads TGTGCCAGCACCACCACTAGCGGGAGGGACTACAATGAGCAGTTCTTC.

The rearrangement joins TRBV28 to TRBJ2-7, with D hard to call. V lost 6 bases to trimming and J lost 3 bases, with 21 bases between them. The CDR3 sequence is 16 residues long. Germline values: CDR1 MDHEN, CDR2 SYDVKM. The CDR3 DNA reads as TGTGCCAGCAGCGAATCCCCGCGGCCTCGAGTCTACGAGCAGTACTTC. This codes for CASSESPRPRVYEQYF.

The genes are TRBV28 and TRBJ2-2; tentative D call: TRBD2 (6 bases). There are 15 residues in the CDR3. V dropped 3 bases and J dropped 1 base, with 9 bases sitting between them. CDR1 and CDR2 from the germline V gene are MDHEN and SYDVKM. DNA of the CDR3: TGTGCCAGCAGTTTCGCGGGAAGGAACACCGGGGAGCTGTTTTTT. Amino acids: CASSFAGRNTGELFF.

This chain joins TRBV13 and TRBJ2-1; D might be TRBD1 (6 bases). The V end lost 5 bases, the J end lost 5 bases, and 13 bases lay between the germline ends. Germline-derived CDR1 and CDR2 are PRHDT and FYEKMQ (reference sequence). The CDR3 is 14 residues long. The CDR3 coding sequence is TGTGCCAGCAGCAAACAGGGTCGTGACAATGAGCAGTTCTTC. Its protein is CASSKQGRDNEQFF.

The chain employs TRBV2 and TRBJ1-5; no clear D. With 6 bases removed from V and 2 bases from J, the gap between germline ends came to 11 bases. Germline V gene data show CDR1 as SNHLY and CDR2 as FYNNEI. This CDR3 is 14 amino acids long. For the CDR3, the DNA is TGTGCCAGCAGGGCTTTCACCCGCAATCAGCCCCAGCATTTT. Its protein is CASRAFTRNQPQHF.

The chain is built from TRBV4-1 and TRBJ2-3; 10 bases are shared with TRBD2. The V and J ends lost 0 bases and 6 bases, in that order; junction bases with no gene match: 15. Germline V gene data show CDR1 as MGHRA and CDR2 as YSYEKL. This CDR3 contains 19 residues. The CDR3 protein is CASSQDSPLAGVLMDTQYF. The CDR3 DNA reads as TGCGCCAGCAGCCAAGATTCCCCCCTAGCGGGAGTCTTGATGGATACGCAGTATTTT.

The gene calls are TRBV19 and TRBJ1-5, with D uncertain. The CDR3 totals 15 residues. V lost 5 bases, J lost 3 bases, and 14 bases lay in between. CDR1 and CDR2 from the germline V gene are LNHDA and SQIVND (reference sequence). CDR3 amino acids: CASSPWAGANQPQHF. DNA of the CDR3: TGTGCCAGTAGTCCTTGGGCGGGCGCCAATCAGCCCCAGCATTTT.